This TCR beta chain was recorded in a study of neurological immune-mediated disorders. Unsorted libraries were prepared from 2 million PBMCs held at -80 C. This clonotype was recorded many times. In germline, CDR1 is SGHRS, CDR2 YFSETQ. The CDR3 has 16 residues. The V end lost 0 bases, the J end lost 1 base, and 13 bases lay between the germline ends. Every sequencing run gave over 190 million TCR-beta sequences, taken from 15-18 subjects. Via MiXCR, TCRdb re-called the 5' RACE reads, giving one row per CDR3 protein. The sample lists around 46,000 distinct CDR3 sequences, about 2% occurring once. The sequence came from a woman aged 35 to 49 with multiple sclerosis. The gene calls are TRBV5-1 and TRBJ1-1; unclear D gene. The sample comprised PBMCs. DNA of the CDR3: TGCGCCAGCAGCTTGGTTGCAGGACGAGGGAACACTGAAGCTTTCTTT. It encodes CASSLVAGRGNTEAFF.